The 15 T cell receptor beta chains reported below all come from one sample, sequenced in a study of early T cells in non-severe SARS-CoV-2 infection. Each CDR3 protein gets one entry after TCRdb re-called the 5' RACE reads with MiXCR. The sample carries approximately 90,000 distinct CDR3 sequences, roughly 17% recorded once. Sequenced material: whole blood, taken at baseline. The origin of the receptors is an adult who was a healthcare worker with PCR-confirmed SARS-CoV-2 infection or an uninfected control (not recorded which).

The rearrangement links TRBV5-1 to TRBJ2-5; D ambiguous. V was shortened by 0 bases and J by 4 bases, with 10 bases between the two germline ends. The CDR3 length is 14 residues. CDR1 and CDR2 from the germline V gene are SGHRS and YFSETQ. Written as DNA, the CDR3 is TGCGCCAGCAGCTTGGCGGTAACGGGAGAGACCCAGTACTTC. It specifies CASSLAVTGETQYF.

This clonotype has at least ten counts. CDR3 DNA sequence: TGCGCCAGCAGCCACACAGGGGGCTACGAGCAGTACTTC. Encoded protein: CASSHTGGYEQYF. The chain is built from TRBV4-1 and TRBJ2-7; TRBD1 matches 8 bases. The CDR3 runs to 13 residues. Germline V CDR1 and CDR2: MGHRA, YSYEKL. Trimming removed 3 bases from V and 3 bases from J; junction bases left unmatched: 1.

This clonotype appeared many times. The rearrangement uses TRBV12-3 or TRBV12-4 and TRBJ2-2; 8 bases align to TRBD1. V gave up 4 bases and J gave up 6 bases; unmatched junction bases: 7. CDR3 size: 15 residues. CDR3 sequence: CASSSTGVLAGELFF. In DNA, the CDR3 is TGTGCCAGCAGTTCGACAGGGGTTCTGGCCGGGGAGCTGTTTTTT.

This clonotype has a handful of counts. This chain joins TRBV19 and TRBJ2-1, with D unresolved. Germline CDR1 reads LNHDA; CDR2 reads SQIVND (reference sequence). The CDR3 sequence is 15 residues long. V lost 1 base and J 0 bases, leaving 7 bases between the germline ends. CDR3: CASSIAAASYNEQFF. CDR3 in DNA: TGTGCCAGTAGTATAGCGGCGGCCTCCTACAATGAGCAGTTCTTC.

This clonotype was picked up many times. The chain is built from TRBV23-1 and TRBJ2-4; no clear D gene. TRBV23-1 is reported as an ORF; its role is uncertain. V lost 7 bases and J lost 4, with 14 bases in between. This CDR3 has 14 amino acids. CDR3 sequence reads: CASTGRRQKNIQYF. CDR3 bases: TGCGCCAGCACGGGCCGTCGCCAAAAAAACATTCAGTACTTC.

This clonotype was counted at least ten times. V usage is TRBV6-5 and J usage is TRBJ2-1; 7 bases align to TRBD2. This CDR3 spans 16 amino acids. Germline V gene data show CDR1 as MNHEY and CDR2 as SVGAGI. V lost 6 bases, J lost 7 bases, and 15 bases stayed unmatched. CDR3 DNA sequence: TGTGCCAGCAGCCCTTTTACCGGGAGGAATAATAATGAGCAGTTCTTC. Protein product: CASSPFTGRNNNEQFF.

The gene calls are TRBV11-2 and TRBJ1-2; maybe TRBD1 (5 bases). This CDR3 is 15 amino acids long. CDR1 and CDR2 from the germline V gene are SGHAT and FQNNGV. V lost 5 bases, J lost 4 bases, and 17 bases lay in between. The CDR3 DNA is TGTGCCAGCAGCATTAGCAGGGATTCTAGCTATGGCTACACCTTC. Translation: CASSISRDSSYGYTF.

This clonotype came up a few times. The V and J genes are TRBV6-5 and TRBJ2-4; D not certain. The V and J ends lost 4 bases and 0 bases respectively, with 13 bases between them. The CDR3 runs to 16 residues. Germline V gene sequence: CDR1 MNHEY, CDR2 SVGAGI. The CDR3 bases are TGTGCCAGCAGTTCCACGACTGCGCTAGCCAAAAACATTCAGTACTTC. Translated: CASSSTTALAKNIQYF.

This rearrangement joins TRBV12-3 or TRBV12-4 to TRBJ2-7; the D is unclear. This CDR3 contains 14 residues. Trimming stripped 2 bases from V and 2 bases from J, with 10 bases between. CDR3 protein: CASSLTAAAYEQYF. The CDR3, as DNA: TGTGCCAGCAGTTTAACGGCCGCTGCCTACGAGCAGTACTTC.

This clonotype came up a few times. The chain carries TRBV11-3 and TRBJ2-3; D unresolved. The V end was cut by 5 bases, the J end by 5 bases, with 11 bases between. The CDR3 runs to 13 residues. Per germline, CDR1 SGHNT and CDR2 YENEEA. DNA for the CDR3: TGTGCCAGCAGCCCAAATCAGCAAGATACGCAGTATTTT. Residues: CASSPNQQDTQYF.

This chain uses TRBV4-3 with TRBJ2-7; no firm D call. CDR3 length: 13 residues. Germline CDR1 and CDR2: LGHNA and YSLEER. V lost 0 bases to trimming and J lost 7 bases, with 10 bases between them. This CDR3 reads CASSQDWNREQYF. The CDR3 nucleotides are TGCGCCAGCAGCCAAGATTGGAATAGGGAGCAGTACTTC.

This clonotype was seen only once. The chain couples TRBV9 to TRBJ2-3; no firm D call. Trimming pared 5 bases from V and 1 base from J, leaving 11 bases between. From germline, CDR1 is SGDLS and CDR2 YYNGEE. CDR3 length: 14 amino acids. The CDR3 DNA follows: TGTGCCAGCAGAAGGGCCGGCGGCACAGATACGCAGTATTTT. Translation gives CASRRAGGTDTQYF.

The J gene is TRBJ2-7, the V gene TRBV3-1; D gene uncertain. The CDR3 is 12 amino acids. Germline V CDR1 and CDR2: LGHDT, YNNKEL (reference sequence). V dropped 1 base and J dropped 2 bases, with 3 bases sitting between them. CDR3: CASSQAAYEQYF. The CDR3 nucleotides are TGTGCCAGCAGCCAAGCAGCCTACGAGCAGTACTTC.

This clonotype was counted a few times. V gene TRBV6-4 combines with J gene TRBJ2-1; TRBD2 aligns across 10 bases. Germline CDR1 is MRHNA and CDR2 is SNTAGT. Trimming removed 6 bases from V and 9 bases from J; junction bases left unmatched: 8. This CDR3 has 14 amino acids. CDR3 amino acids: CASRTSGTSGEQFF. CDR3 bases: TGTGCCAGCAGAACTAGCGGGACCTCCGGTGAGCAGTTCTTC.

The table lists this clonotype with many counts. The rearrangement links TRBV28 to TRBJ2-2; 12 bases line up with TRBD1. The V gene end was trimmed by 8 bases and the J gene end by 5 bases; junction bases not matched to a gene: 15. In germline, CDR1 is MDHEN, CDR2 SYDVKM. This CDR3 is built from 18 residues. The CDR3 loop is CASGRPGQGAFRTGELFF. In nucleotides, the CDR3 is TGTGCCAGCGGCCGTCCGGGACAGGGGGCCTTTCGGACCGGGGAGCTGTTTTTT.